These 19 T cell receptor beta chains were sequenced from one sample in a study of early T cells in non-severe SARS-CoV-2 infection. Via MiXCR, TCRdb re-called the 5' RACE reads, giving one row per CDR3 protein. This table has approximately 66,000 distinct CDR3 sequences, approximately 12% appearing once. The source was whole blood, collected at baseline. These receptors all come from an adult who was a healthcare worker with PCR-confirmed SARS-CoV-2 infection or an uninfected control (not recorded which). The donor label of this sample is uncertain.

This chain uses TRBV7-2 with TRBJ2-2; D gene unclear. The CDR3 sequence is 12 residues long. V dropped 5 bases and J dropped 8 bases, with 9 bases sitting between them. CDR1 is SGHTA and CDR2 is FQGNSA in the germline V gene. This CDR3 is CASSALGGELFF. Written as DNA, the CDR3 is TGTGCCAGCAGCGCCCTCGGGGGGGAGCTGTTTTTT.

The table lists this clonotype with many counts. The chain has TRBV29-1 and TRBJ2-7; possibly TRBD1 for D (6 bases). CDR1 is SQVTM and CDR2 is ANQGSEA in the germline V gene. Trimming cost V 3 bases and J 0 bases, with 15 bases left between them. This CDR3 region has 15 residues. CDR3 in DNA: TGCAGCGTTGAGAGTTTTGGGACATACTCCTACGAGCAGTACGTC. This sequence encodes CSVESFGTYSYEQYV.

The chain has TRBV14 and TRBJ2-1, with 12 bases that match TRBD2. The CDR3 is 16 residues long. In germline, CDR1 is SGHDN, CDR2 FVKESK. Germline trimming cut 6 bases from V and 6 bases from J; bases unmatched to any gene: 9. CDR3 protein: CASSQLTSGGRNEQFF. The CDR3 DNA reads TGTGCCAGCAGTCAATTGACTAGCGGGGGTCGCAATGAGCAGTTCTTC.

The table lists this clonotype with a few counts. This sequence joins TRBV7-3 and TRBJ2-1, with a weak D call TRBD1 (5 bases). CDR3 size: 15 residues. Trimming took 5 bases from V and 6 from J, leaving 17 bases between them. Germline V gene sequence: CDR1 SGHTA, CDR2 FQGTGA. The CDR3 nucleotides read TGTGCCAGCAGCCCCGGTGGAGCCAGGGTCAATGAGCAGTTCTTC. It is translated as CASSPGGARVNEQFF.

The chain joins TRBV7-8 to TRBJ2-3; 10 bases align to TRBD2. The junction had 9 bases not matched to a gene; V was cut back by 3 bases and J by 6 bases. Germline V gene data show CDR1 as SGHVS and CDR2 as FQNEAQ. The CDR3 is made up of 16 amino acids. For the CDR3, the DNA is TGTGCCAGCAGCTTCCGAGCGGGGGGGCCATCGGATACGCAGTATTTT. Translating it yields CASSFRAGGPSDTQYF.

This clonotype has a count of ten or more. The CDR3 DNA follows: TGTGCCAGCAGTCCCCGGGGCAGTCCGTACGAGCAGTACGTC. This gives the protein CASSPRGSPYEQYV. The chain links TRBV27 to TRBJ2-7, with D possibly being TRBD1 or TRBD2 (5 bases each). Between the trimmed V and J ends, which lost 5 bases and 4 bases, there was a span of 15 bases. The CDR3 extends over 14 amino acids. Germline values: CDR1 MNHEY, CDR2 SMNVEV (reference sequence).

The chain employs TRBV5-8 and TRBJ1-4; D perhaps matches TRBD1 (5 bases). This CDR3 is built from 17 residues. The germline CDR1 and CDR2 sequences are SGHTS and YDEGEE. V lost 2 bases and J lost 0, with 14 bases in between. CDR3 residues: CASSFGWGKATNEKLFF. The CDR3 DNA sequence: TGTGCCAGCAGCTTCGGATGGGGGAAGGCAACTAATGAAAAACTGTTTTTT.

This clonotype has a count of ten or more. The chain combines TRBV12-3 or TRBV12-4 with TRBJ1-5, with D maybe TRBD1 (5 bases). The CDR3 is made up of 14 amino acids. Trimming shortened V by 2 bases and J by 1 base, and 6 bases separated the two germline ends. The CDR3 sequence is CASSLRGSNQPQHF. DNA for the CDR3: TGTGCCAGCAGTTTAAGGGGAAGCAATCAGCCCCAGCATTTT.

This chain links TRBV12-3 or TRBV12-4 with TRBJ1-2; possible D gene TRBD1, 5 bases. The V end lost 11 bases, the J end lost 7 bases, and 14 bases lay between the germline ends. This CDR3 spans 11 amino acids. CDR3 sequence reads: CAVSAGGGYTF. CDR3 bases: TGTGCCGTATCCGCGGGGGGTGGCTACACCTTC.

The rearrangement joins TRBV6-6 to TRBJ1-5; D unresolved. Germline V CDR1 and CDR2: MNHNY, SVGAGI (reference sequence). V was clipped by 3 bases and J by 5 bases, with 5 bases between them. There are 12 residues in the CDR3. Written as DNA, the CDR3 is TGTGCCAGCAGTTATGGCTATCAGCCCCAGCATTTT. Translating it yields CASSYGYQPQHF.

V is TRBV10-3 and J is TRBJ2-6, with 7 bases identical to TRBD1. V dropped 4 bases and J dropped 2; count of bases not matched to a gene: 2. This CDR3 is built from 15 residues. Looked up from germline, CDR1 is ENHRY and CDR2 is SYGVKD. CDR3 protein: CAISATGAGANVLTF. CDR3 coding DNA: TGTGCCATCAGTGCCACAGGGGCTGGGGCCAACGTCCTGACTTTC.

This clonotype has only a few counts. CDR3 residues: CAWSGQSYNEQFF. The CDR3 DNA follows: TGTGCCTGGAGCGGCCAGTCCTACAATGAGCAGTTCTTC. J is TRBJ2-1 and V is TRBV30; D is unresolved. Trimming shortened V by 3 bases and J by 1 base, and 7 bases separated the two germline ends. The CDR3 is 13 amino acids. Germline V lookup: CDR1 GTSNPN, CDR2 SVGIG (reference sequence). Complete variable domain (other parts from reference TRBV30 and TRBJ2-1): SQTIHQWPATLVQPVGSPLSLECTVEGTSNPNLYWYRQAAGRGLQLLFYSVGIGQISSEVPQNLSASRPQDRQFILSSKKLLLSDSGFYLCAWSGQSYNEQFFGPGTRLTVL.

The chain links TRBV29-1 to TRBJ2-2; 8 nucleotides line up with TRBD1. This CDR3 is built from 13 residues. The V segment lost 6 bases and the J segment 5 bases; nucleotides outside the gene matches: 5. Germline loops: CDR1 SQVTM, CDR2 ANQGSEA. CDR3 in amino acids: CSVDRAGTGELFF. In DNA, the CDR3 is TGCAGCGTGGACAGGGCGGGGACCGGGGAGCTGTTTTTT.

J is TRBJ2-3 and V is TRBV5-1; 9 nucleotides line up with TRBD1. CDR1 SGHRS and CDR2 YFSETQ come from the germline V gene. V shed 3 bases, J shed 8 bases, and the junction held 10 bases outside the gene matches. The CDR3 consists of 15 residues. The DNA for the CDR3 is TGCGCCAGCAGCTGGGGGGACAGGGATGAAGTTACGCAGTATTTT. It specifies CASSWGDRDEVTQYF.

V gene TRBV9 combines with J gene TRBJ2-4; D remains ambiguous. Germline lookup yields CDR1 SGDLS and CDR2 YYNGEE. Between the trimmed V and J ends, which lost 3 bases and 4 bases, there was a span of 11 bases. The CDR3 runs to 14 residues. CDR3 sequence reads: CASSGEARKNIQYF. CDR3 coding DNA: TGTGCCAGCAGCGGAGAGGCCAGGAAAAACATTCAGTACTTC.

This clonotype was seen a few times. The chain couples TRBV20-1 to TRBJ2-5; 7 bases are a match to TRBD1. Per germline, CDR1 DFQATT and CDR2 SNEGSKA (reference sequence). The V and J ends lost 1 base and 5 bases, in that order; junction bases with no gene match: 10. The CDR3 runs to 15 residues. The CDR3 nucleotides are TGCAGTGCTAGAGCGCCGACAGGGTTGAGTGAGACCCAGTACTTC. Translating it yields CSARAPTGLSETQYF.

The rearrangement links TRBV3-1 to TRBJ2-2; D remains ambiguous. This CDR3 region has 11 residues. Looked up from germline, CDR1 is LGHDT and CDR2 is YNNKEL (reference sequence). The ends were cut back, 5 bases at V and 9 bases at J, with 7 bases in the middle. As DNA, the CDR3 is TGTGCCAGCAGCAACGCTAGGGAGCTGTTTTTT. Translation: CASSNARELFF.

This clonotype was seen more than once but under ten times. The chain links TRBV21-1 to TRBJ1-1. TRBV21-1 is annotated as a pseudogene. The CDR3 consists of 14 residues. The CDR3 loop is CASSKSVTNTEAFF. The DNA for the CDR3 is TGTGCCAGCAGCAAATCGGTTACGAACACTGAAGCTTTCTTT.

This clonotype was recorded many times. The chain carries TRBV6-6 and TRBJ2-7; D is ambiguous. V was clipped by 7 bases and J by 0 bases, with 16 bases between them. The V gene's germline CDR1 is MNHNY and CDR2 SVGAGI (reference sequence). CDR3 size: 15 residues. The CDR3 loop is CASTSRTDTSYEQYV. Written as DNA, the CDR3 is TGTGCCAGCACCTCTCGGACGGATACCTCCTACGAGCAGTACGTC.